These T cell receptor beta chains were read from a single sample in a study of control samples from healthy donors and cancer patients. Profiled with immunoSEQ multiplex PCR; TCRdb holds only in-frame clones, not every one. The sample includes some 210,000 clones, about 90% of them seen just once. Sequencing was performed on blood. The receptors come from a man younger than 45 in good health. Both conserved end residues are part of each CDR3. Each record gives: D gene, J gene, V gene, clone size, CDR3 DNA, CDR3 protein. D genes are given only for firm matches. Rows may omit the clone size; those that give it use once, few, many or a size class.

>-|TRBJ1-2|TRBV14|-
TGTGCCAGCAGCCAAGTTTGGGGGAACTATGGCTACACCTTC
CASSQVWGNYGYTF
>TRBD1|TRBJ2-3|TRBV9|-
TGTGCCAGCAGCAAGGGGACAGGGGGACGAAGCACAGATACGCAGTATTTT
CASSKGTGGRSTDTQYF
>TRBD1|TRBJ1-5|TRBV12-3/TRBV12-4|-
TGTGCCAGCAGCCCAGGGGGCAAACAGCCCCAGCATTTT
CASSPGGKQPQHF
>-|TRBJ1-5|TRBV24-1|once
TGTGCCACCAGTGAGGGGGCGGACAATCAGCCCCAGCATTTT
CATSEGADNQPQHF
>TRBD1|TRBJ2-2|TRBV2|few
TGTGCCAGCCGTAGTACCGATAGTCGCAGGGGGCGAACCGGGGAGCTGTTTTTT
CASRSTDSRRGRTGELFF
>-|TRBJ1-2|TRBV18|-
TGTGCCAGCTCGCGCCGGGACCCTCGTTTAGACTACACCTTC
CASSRRDPRLDYTF
>TRBD2|TRBJ2-1|TRBV9|-
TGTGCCAGCAGCGTAACACTAGCGGGGGCCAATGAGCAGTTCTTC
CASSVTLAGANEQFF
>-|TRBJ2-3|TRBV7-3|-
TGTGCCAGCAGCTTAAAGGGGGGCAGTTCGGAAGATACGCAGTATTTT
CASSLKGGSSEDTQYF
>TRBD2|TRBJ2-3|TRBV5-1|-
TGCGCCAGCAGCTTGGCCTTAGCGGGGGGGCCAGGCACAGATACGCAGTATTTT
CASSLALAGGPGTDTQYF
>-|TRBJ1-6|TRBV27|-
TGTGCCAGCCGTCTCTCACAGGTGAATAGTTCACCCCTCCACTTT
CASRLSQVNSSPLHF
>TRBD1|TRBJ1-4|TRBV27|-
TGTGCCAGCAGTTTAAGCCCCAGGGGGCGAAAGTTCGGTGAAAAACTGTTTTTT
CASSLSPRGRKFGEKLFF
>-|TRBJ1-5|TRBV5-1|-
TGCGCCAGCAGCTTGGATGGATTGCGCAATCAGCCCCAGCATTTT
CASSLDGLRNQPQHF
>-|TRBJ1-2|TRBV18|-
TGTGCCAGCTCCCGGCCGGGGTCCGGAGAAAACTATGGCTACACCTTC
CASSRPGSGENYGYTF
>TRBD2|TRBJ2-3|TRBV6-6|-
TGTGCCAGCAGTCGCTCTAGCGGGGGGGCCCCCTACACAGATACGCAGTATTTT
CASSRSSGGAPYTDTQYF
>-|TRBJ1-6|TRBV7-6|-
TGTGCCAGCAGCTTAGGACACTATAATTCACCCCTCCACTTT
CASSLGHYNSPLHF
>-|TRBJ2-7|TRBV4-1|-
TGCGCCAGCAGCCAGAGGTTGGGGGGAAGCTCCTACGAGCAGTACTTC
CASSQRLGGSSYEQYF
>-|TRBJ2-2|TRBV7-6|-
TGTGCCAGCAGCTCAAATTCAGGGAGGAACGGGGAGCTGTTTTTT
CASSSNSGRNGELFF
>-|TRBJ1-1|TRBV29-1|-
TGCAGCGTTGATAGGGCCTTGAACACTGAAGCTTTCTTT
CSVDRALNTEAFF
>-|TRBJ2-3|TRBV7-2|-
TGTGCCAGCAGCTTAATTAATTTGGGAGGCACAGATACGCAGTATTTT
CASSLINLGGTDTQYF
>-|TRBJ1-2|TRBV20-1|-
TGCAGTGCTAGTGATCTAGGGAGGAACCATCATGGCTACACCTTC
CSASDLGRNHHGYTF
>-|TRBJ1-2|TRBV11-2|few
TGTGCCAGCAGCTTAGACCCTTTCCGGACAGTTAAGAACTATGGCTACACCTTC
CASSLDPFRTVKNYGYTF
>TRBD2|TRBJ2-3|TRBV5-1|-
TGCGCCAGCAGCTTGGCCCTTAAAGCGGGGGGCAGGGATACGCAGTATTTT
CASSLALKAGGRDTQYF
>TRBD1|TRBJ1-5|TRBV7-3|-
TGTGCCAGCAGCTTAAAGGCTCGGGGACAGAGTAAATCGGGCAATCAGCCCCAGCATTTT
CASSLKARGQSKSGNQPQHF
>-|TRBJ1-4|TRBV6-5|-
TGTGCCAGCAGTTCCCACGCTGTAAGCGGTAAAAAACTGTTTTTT
CASSSHAVSGKKLFF
>TRBD2|TRBJ2-1|TRBV29-1|-
TGCAGCGTTGATCGCGGGGGGGCAGGGAATGAGCAGTTCTTC
CSVDRGGAGNEQFF
>-|TRBJ1-3|TRBV2|-
TGTGCCAGCAGTCCAGGTGGGAGCTCTGGAAACACCATATATTTT
CASSPGGSSGNTIYF
>-|TRBJ2-3|TRBV28|-
TGTGCCAGCCTCCCTTCGGGGTCCCCGCGGGATTTCACAGATACGCAGTATTTT
CASLPSGSPRDFTDTQYF
>TRBD1|TRBJ2-7|TRBV5-5|-
TGTGCCAGCAGCCCGGGGACAGGGGCTACCTACGAGCAGTACTTC
CASSPGTGATYEQYF
>-|TRBJ1-2|TRBV2|few
TGTGCCAGCAGTGGGGAAGGACAGCCTCGCTATGGCTACACCTTC
CASSGEGQPRYGYTF
>-|TRBJ2-1|TRBV7-9|-
TGTGCCAGCAGCTTAGTCCGGGGCTACAGGAATGAGCAGTTCTTC
CASSLVRGYRNEQFF
>-|TRBJ2-2|TRBV15|-
TGTGCCACCAGCAGAGATCGGGGACCAATGAAGGCAGGGGAGCTGTTTTTT
CATSRDRGPMKAGELFF
>-|TRBJ1-2|TRBV6-5|-
TGTGCCAGCTATGGACAGTCTTATGGCTACACCTTC
CASYGQSYGYTF
>-|TRBJ2-3|TRBV29-1|-
TGCAGCGTTCGTCCGGACACCAACACAGATACGCAGTATTTT
CSVRPDTNTDTQYF
>TRBD1|TRBJ1-2|TRBV7-8|-
TGTGCCAGCAGCATACGGGACAGGGGAGCCCATGGCTACACCTTC
CASSIRDRGAHGYTF
>-|TRBJ2-1|TRBV3-1/TRBV3-2|-
TGTGCCAGCAGCCAAGCTCCGGACTACCTCAATGAGCAGTTCTTC
CASSQAPDYLNEQFF
>TRBD1|TRBJ2-4|TRBV29-1|-
TGCAACAACAGGGGGCCCTCAAACATTCAGTACTTC
CNNRGPSNIQYF
>-|TRBJ1-6|TRBV2|-
TGTGCCAGCAGTGGGACCCAGGGGACACCCCTCCACTTT
CASSGTQGTPLHF
>-|TRBJ2-6|TRBV9|-
TGTGCCAGCAGCATCGACTCTGGGGCCAACGTCCTGACTTTC
CASSIDSGANVLTF
>-|TRBJ1-1|TRBV7-9|once
TGTGCCAGCAGCTTAGAGGCGGGGGCAATCACTGAAGCTTTCTTT
CASSLEAGAITEAFF
>TRBD2|TRBJ2-3|TRBV30|-
TGTGCCTGGAGTGAACTAGCGGGGGGCCAAGATACGCAGTATTTT
CAWSELAGGQDTQYF
>-|TRBJ2-1|TRBV9|-
TGTGCCAGCAGCCGAGAGGTGGCAGGGAGCTTTGAGCAGTTCTTC
CASSREVAGSFEQFF
>TRBD1|TRBJ1-2|TRBV10-2|-
TGCGCCAGCAGGGATGGACAGGGAACCTATGGCTACACCTTC
CASRDGQGTYGYTF
>TRBD2|TRBJ2-4|TRBV7-8|-
TGTGCCAGCAGCCTTGGACTAGCGGGGGCTGTAGCCAAAAACATTCAGTACTTC
CASSLGLAGAVAKNIQYF
>-|TRBJ2-7|TRBV12-3/TRBV12-4|-
TGTGCCAGCAGTTTGGGCTACGAGCAGTACTTC
CASSLGYEQYF
>-|TRBJ2-7|TRBV29-1|-
TGCAGCGTTGCGGTCACAAGATACTACGAGCAGTACTTC
CSVAVTRYYEQYF
>-|TRBJ1-1|TRBV5-1|-
TGCGCCAGCAGCTTCATTGCGGACACTGAAGCTTTCTTT
CASSFIADTEAFF
>-|TRBJ2-2|TRBV15|-
TGTGCCACCAGCAGAGATCTTTCGGCAGGTCGGACCGGGGAGCTGTTTTTT
CATSRDLSAGRTGELFF
>-|TRBJ2-2|TRBV5-6|once
TGTGCCAGCAGCCCCTTGGACGGTTTTAGCGGGAACACCGGGGAGCTGTTTTTT
CASSPLDGFSGNTGELFF
>-|TRBJ1-6|TRBV11-1|once
TGTGCCAGCAGCCCCGCTGAGAATTCACCCCTCCACTTT
CASSPAENSPLHF
>-|TRBJ1-5|TRBV19|-
TGTGCCAGTAGTATAACAACCGCGATACTTTATAGCAATCAGCCCCAGCATTTT
CASSITTAILYSNQPQHF
>-|TRBJ1-6|TRBV29-1|-
TGCAGCGTTGGTTGGGGGCTCAATTCACCCCTCCACTTT
CSVGWGLNSPLHF
>TRBD1|TRBJ1-6|TRBV3-1/TRBV3-2|few
TGTGCCAGCAGCCTCGACAGGGGCTATAATTCACCCCTCCACTTT
CASSLDRGYNSPLHF
>-|TRBJ2-3|TRBV2|-
TGTGCCAGCAGTGAAGCTAGGGGTTCTAGCACAGATACGCAGTATTTT
CASSEARGSSTDTQYF
>-|TRBJ1-5|TRBV27|-
TGTGCCAGCAGTTCAATACCCCAACAGGGCCTCCCCACCAAGGATCAGCCCCAGCATTTT
CASSSIPQQGLPTKDQPQHF